This TCR beta chain originates from a study of blood T cells in healthy people across ages. Study-level background: About one barcoded beta molecule was captured per two T cells (by template switching).

Peripheral blood, around 10 milliliters per donor, was collected. This clonotype has just a few counts. V was trimmed by 0 bases and J by 0 bases, leaving 8 bases between them. CDR1 and CDR2 from the germline V gene are ENHRY and SYGVKD. The CDR3 sequence is 15 residues long. The authors ran a second PCR of roughly 6 to 12 cycles using a sample-barcoded 5' primer and a J-beta primer mix. A single record per CDR3 protein comes from TCRdb applying MiXCR to the 5' RACE reads. The sample shows 1.5 million to 2 million distinct CDR3 sequences, roughly two fifths of them seen only once. This chain links TRBV10-3 with TRBJ1-2; the D is unclear. The specimen was blood. This clonotype was sampled from a human donor in good health. CDR3 nucleotides: TGTGCCATCAGTGAGTCGGCAAATACTAACTATGGCTACACCTTC. Amino acid sequence: CAISESANTNYGYTF.